The 10 T cell receptor beta chains listed next were all sequenced from one sample in a study of blood T cell repertoires in COVID-19 (dated by TCRdb to 2018 to 2021). The library relied on the immunoSEQ multiplex PCR assay. Here the immuneACCESS table is served through TCRdb, limited to in-frame sequences with V and J called. Missing clones are a known gap in these copies; in checked studies unresolved V genes cover under half, and the rest lacks a known reason. Counted in this sample were about 300,000 clones; around 86% of them appeared once. The ten largest make up over 1% of the sample. The sequenced sample was peripheral blood. The receptors were sampled from a man between 70 and 80 years old with acute or convalescent COVID-19.

The chain links TRBV7-2 to TRBJ1-2, with D unclear. The V end was cut by 5 bases, the J end by 4 bases, with 14 bases between. The CDR3 loop spans 14 amino acids. Looked up from germline, CDR1 is SGHTA and CDR2 is FQGNSA. As DNA, the CDR3 is TGTGCCAGCAGCCTAGACCAGGCACCCTATGGCTACACCTTC. Translating it yields CASSLDQAPYGYTF. Variable domain in full (rest from reference TRBV7-2 and TRBJ1-2): GAGVSQSPSNKVTEKGKDVELRCDPISGHTALYWYRQSLGQGLEFLIYFQGNSAPDKSGLPSDRFSAERTGGSVSTLTIQRTQQEDSAVYLCASSLDQAPYGYTFGSGTRLTVV.

The rearrangement links TRBV3-1 (or the pseudogene TRBV3-2) to TRBJ1-4; TRBD1 is a possible D gene (5 bases). Trimming took off 4 bases at V and 8 bases at J, with 14 bases between the two ends. The CDR3 runs to 14 residues. In germline, CDR1 is LGHDT, CDR2 YNNKEL (reference sequence). The CDR3 reads CASSLGQGGEKLFF. The DNA for the CDR3 is TGTGCCAGCAGCCTGGGGCAGGGAGGGGAAAAACTGTTTTTT.

The chain is built from TRBV28 and TRBJ2-5; 8 bases match TRBD1. Trimming removed 3 bases from V and 2 bases from J; junction bases left unmatched: 8. Germline values: CDR1 MDHEN, CDR2 SYDVKM. The CDR3 runs to 16 residues. CDR3 in DNA: TGTGCCAGCAGTTTTCTTTCAGGGGGCGTACAAGAGACCCAGTACTTC. This sequence encodes CASSFLSGGVQETQYF.

The rearrangement uses TRBV28 and TRBJ2-3; 7 bases fit TRBD1. CDR1 is MDHEN and CDR2 is SYDVKM in the germline V gene. J lost 2 bases, V lost 2 bases, and 4 bases had no gene match. The CDR3 totals 15 residues. The CDR3 nucleotides read TGTGCCAGCAGTTTAGGGGGACAGATCACAGATACGCAGTATTTT. Its protein is CASSLGGQITDTQYF.

The V call is TRBV5-4, the J call TRBJ1-6; a weak D match, TRBD1 (6 bases). The germline V and J ends were trimmed by 0 bases and 9 bases, with 19 bases remaining between them. CDR1 SGHNT and CDR2 YYREEE come from the germline V gene (reference sequence). The CDR3 length is 17 residues. CDR3 DNA sequence: TGTGCCAGCAGCTTGGGGGCAGGAAGGGGGTTAGGTTCACCCCTCCACTTT. This gives the protein CASSLGAGRGLGSPLHF.

This chain joins TRBV7-9 and TRBJ2-1, with 10 bases lining up with TRBD2. This CDR3 comprises 16 residues. CDR1 SEHNR and CDR2 FQNEAQ come from the germline V gene (reference sequence). Unmatched junction bases numbered 4, after V lost 5 bases and J lost 0 bases. The DNA of the CDR3 is TGTGCCAGCAGCCCTAGACTAGCGGGCTCCTACAATGAGCAGTTCTTC. Amino acids: CASSPRLAGSYNEQFF.

The rearrangement links TRBV18 to TRBJ1-1, with D tentatively TRBD1 (6 bases). The V gene's germline CDR1 is KGHSH and CDR2 LQKENI. This CDR3 region has 14 residues. V was cut by 3 bases and J by 1 base, with 9 bases left in between. The CDR3 DNA is TGTGCCAGCTCACCTACAGGGTCGAACACTGAAGCTTTCTTT. It encodes CASSPTGSNTEAFF.

A few counts support this clone. This rearrangement joins TRBV5-1 to TRBJ1-1, with D perhaps TRBD1 (6 bases). Trimming left V 8 bases short and J 6 bases short, with 17 bases between. CDR3 size: 13 residues. Germline V gene data show CDR1 as SGHRS and CDR2 as YFSETQ. In DNA, the CDR3 is TGCGCCAGTTACGATAGTGGGGGCGCTGAAGCTTTCTTT. Translating gives CASYDSGGAEAFF.

The chain is built from TRBV7-2 and TRBJ1-2; TRBD1 is a possible D gene (6 bases). Trimming removed 5 bases at V and 0 bases at J, with 10 bases between. There are 14 residues in the CDR3. Germline V gene sequence: CDR1 SGHTA, CDR2 FQGNSA. CDR3 residues: CASSNREANYGYTF. The DNA of the CDR3 is TGTGCCAGCAGCAACAGGGAAGCTAACTATGGCTACACCTTC.

The chain recombines TRBV24-1 with TRBJ2-7; 7 bases agree with TRBD1. V lost 6 bases and J lost 5; bases outside the gene matches: 3. Germline-derived CDR1 and CDR2 are KGHDR and SFDVKD. The CDR3 spans 12 residues. DNA of the CDR3: TGTGCCACCAGTACAGGGGAGCACGAGCAGTACTTC. Amino acid sequence: CATSTGEHEQYF.